The source of this T cell receptor beta chain is a study of T-cell reconstitution after alpha-beta-depleted transplantation in children. General study results and limits: Several hundred graft clones that had expanded were reportedly the source of alpha-beta T cells about two months after transplant. The high TCRbeta diversity at day 60 in some patients came from surviving recipient T cells and thymic progenitors.

This clonotype was picked up a small number of times. What it binds is unknown. TCRbeta library preparation incorporated unique molecular identifiers. TCRdb used MiXCR to reprocess the PCR reads, holding one entry per CDR3 protein. The table has some 150,000 distinct CDR3 sequences, roughly 9% seen once. The TCR comes from a female patient aged 2 to 10 who had a stem cell transplant for congenital amegakaryocytic thrombocytopenia, so the T cells may come from the graft donor. The sample was PBMCs, mostly from graft donor cells, taken 180 days after TCRalphabeta/CD19-depleted stem cell transplant.

In nucleotides, the CDR3 is TGTGCCAGCAGCCACTGGGGGTCCTACGAGCAGTACTTC. This sequence encodes CASSHWGSYEQYF. The rearrangement joins TRBV3-1 to TRBJ2-7; the D call may be TRBD1 or TRBD2 (5 bases each). Trimming removed 3 bases from V and 1 base from J, with 7 bases in between. This CDR3 spans 13 amino acids. The V gene's germline CDR1 is LGHDT and CDR2 YNNKEL (reference sequence).